The TCR beta chain described here comes from a study of T cell changes during pregnancy in multiple sclerosis. V shed 5 bases and J 3 bases; nucleotides not matched to a gene: 11. The CDR3 sequence is 18 residues long. Per germline, CDR1 SEHNR and CDR2 FQNEAQ (reference sequence). Repertoires were generated with immunoSEQ multiplex PCR, while TCRdb's copy carries only in-frame clones and drops some. Among approximately 43,000 clones listed, roughly 93% were seen once. Sequencing used CD8+ T cells from peripheral blood mononuclear cells, obtained after pregnancy. The sequence was obtained from a female donor with multiple sclerosis, enrolled in a pregnancy study. The chain has TRBV7-9 and TRBJ2-3; 13 bases are shared with TRBD2. CDR3 in amino acids: CASSPRTSGRFLTDTQYF. CDR3 in DNA: TGTGCCAGCAGCCCCCGGACTAGCGGGAGATTCTTAACAGATACGCAGTATTTT.